The source of this TCR beta chain is a study of T cells in Graves' hyperthyroidism and ophthalmopathy. Overall study results and limits: Most thyroid clonotypes expanded above 0.001 appeared in blood too.

Concerning this clonotype itself: The antigen is undetermined.

Clinical symptoms, serum thyroxine and TRAb, thyroid ultrasound and orbital computed tomography were used for the diagnoses. Isolation of PBMCs was performed on approximately 10 ml fresh peripheral blood. This CDR3 contains 16 residues. V lost 10 bases to trimming and J lost 4 bases; unmatched junction nucleotides: 15. Germline CDR1 reads SEHNR; CDR2 reads FQNEAQ (reference sequence). There were TCR beta CDR3 regions amplified from RNA transcripts. First-round RT-PCR with HTBI primers amplified the TCR CDR3 region. TCRdb re-analysed the multiplex PCR reads in MiXCR, keeping a single row per CDR3 protein. The table has approximately 520,000 distinct CDR3 sequences, around a quarter seen once; the top ten hold around 11%.

The origin of this receptor is a young woman with Graves' ophthalmopathy. V is TRBV7-9 and J is TRBJ2-5, with 10 bases identical to TRBD2. The material sequenced was blood. The CDR3 spells CATSKWASGSGETQYF. The CDR3 bases are TGTGCCACCTCAAAGTGGGCTAGCGGGAGTGGAGAGACCCAGTACTTC. Together with reference TRBV7-9 and TRBJ2-5, the CDR3 gives the full variable domain: DTGVSQNPRHKITKRGQNVTFRCDPISEHNRLYWYRQTLGQGPEFLTYFQNEAQLEKSRLLSDRFSAERPKGSFSTLEIQRTEQGDSAMYLCATSKWASGSGETQYFGPGTRLLVL.